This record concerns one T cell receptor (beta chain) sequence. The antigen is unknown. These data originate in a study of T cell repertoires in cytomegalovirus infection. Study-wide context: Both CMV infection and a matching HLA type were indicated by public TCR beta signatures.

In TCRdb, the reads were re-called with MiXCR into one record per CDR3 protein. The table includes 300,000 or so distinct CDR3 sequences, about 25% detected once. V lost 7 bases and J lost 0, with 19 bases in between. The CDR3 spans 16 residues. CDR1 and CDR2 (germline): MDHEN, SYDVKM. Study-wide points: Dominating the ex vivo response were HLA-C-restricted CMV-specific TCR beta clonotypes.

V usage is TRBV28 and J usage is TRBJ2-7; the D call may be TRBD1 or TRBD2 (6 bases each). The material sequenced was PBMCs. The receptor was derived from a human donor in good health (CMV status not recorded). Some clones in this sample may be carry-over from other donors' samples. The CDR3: CASIPLGGFYSYEQYF. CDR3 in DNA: TGTGCCAGCATCCCCTTAGGGGGGTTCTACTCCTACGAGCAGTACTTC. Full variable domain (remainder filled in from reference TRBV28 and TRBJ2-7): DVKVTQSSRYLVKRTGEKVFLECVQDMDHENMFWYRQDPGLGLRLIYFSYDVKMKEKGDIPEGYSVSREKKERFSLILESASTNQTSMYLCASIPLGGFYSYEQYFGPGTRLTVT.